The 26 T cell receptor beta chains below all came from one sample that was sequenced in a study of shared clonotypes between healthy human individuals. This table comes from immunoSEQ multiplex PCR, and its TCRdb copy is limited to in-frame clones, with some not included. Here the sample spans some 1 million clones, roughly 80% being singletons. The specimen sequenced was memory CD4+ T cells sorted from blood. The subset here: CD45RA-negative fraction. These receptors originate from a man between 18 and 29 years old in good health.

The sample holds one count of this clone. This chain connects TRBV19 to TRBJ1-5; maybe TRBD1 (6 bases). Germline CDR1 is LNHDA and CDR2 is SQIVND (reference sequence). This CDR3 spans 16 amino acids. The germline V and J ends were trimmed by 7 bases and 7 bases, with 23 bases remaining between them. The CDR3 is CASTPRGGARQQPQHF. The CDR3 DNA reads TGTGCCAGTACCCCGAGGGGGGGAGCAAGGCAGCAGCCCCAGCATTTT.

In the case of this clone: Other nucleotide sequences from this sample produce the same CDR3. V and J are TRBV10-3 and TRBJ1-2; tentative D call: TRBD1 (5 bases). This CDR3 comprises 11 residues. Per the germline V gene, CDR1 is ENHRY and CDR2 is SYGVKD. V was shortened by 6 bases and J by 5 bases, with 7 bases between the two germline ends. The CDR3: CAISSGYGYTF. CDR3 nucleotides: TGTGCCATCAGCTCAGGGTATGGCTACACCTTC.

This chain joins TRBV7-2 and TRBJ1-6; tentative D call: TRBD1 (6 bases). V gave up 1 base and J gave up 6 bases, with 10 bases separating them. The CDR3 covers 15 residues. From germline, CDR1 is SGHTA and CDR2 FQGNSA. The CDR3 loop reads CASSLDRTANSPLHF. As DNA, the CDR3 is TGTGCCAGCAGCTTAGATAGGACAGCTAATTCACCCCTCCACTTT. Based on the CDR3 plus reference TRBV7-2 and TRBJ1-6, the full variable domain is GAGVSQSPSNKVTEKGKDVELRCDPISGHTALYWYRQSLGQGLEFLIYFQGNSAPDKSGLPSDRFSAERTGGSVSTLTIQRTQQEDSAVYLCASSLDRTANSPLHFGNGTRLTVT.

This clone was counted many times. V and J are TRBV6-4 and TRBJ2-3; D ambiguous. Germline CDR1 is MRHNA and CDR2 is SNTAGT. V lost 10 bases to trimming and J lost 6 bases, with 14 bases between them. CDR3 length: 12 amino acids. The CDR3 here is CATLISGDTQYF. Written as DNA, the CDR3 is TGTGCCACCTTAATTTCTGGGGATACGCAGTATTTT.

The chain has TRBV6-1 and TRBJ2-5; D gene ambiguous. The V and J ends lost 8 bases and 2 bases respectively, with 15 bases between them. CDR3 length: 14 amino acids. Looked up from germline, CDR1 is MNHNS and CDR2 is SASEGT. The CDR3 region has the DNA TGTGCCAGCCGAGACGGCTTTTTTCAAGAGACCCAGTACTTC. It specifies CASRDGFFQETQYF.

V usage is TRBV7-2 and J usage is TRBJ2-7; D call uncertain. CDR1 SGHTA and CDR2 FQGNSA come from the germline V gene. This CDR3 contains 14 residues. V was trimmed by 1 base and J by 4 bases, leaving 11 bases between them. CDR3 coding DNA: TGTGCCAGCAGCTTAGAGGCGTCCGGGTACGAGCAGTACTTC. It translates to CASSLEASGYEQYF.

This chain links TRBV6-6 with TRBJ2-1; D gene unclear. Germline V gene lookup returns CDR1 MNHNY and CDR2 SVGAGI (reference sequence). V was shortened by 0 bases and J by 3 bases, with 12 bases between the two germline ends. CDR3 length: 16 residues. The CDR3 sequence is CASSYSYRAYYNEQFF. The DNA of the CDR3 is TGTGCCAGCAGTTACTCATATCGGGCCTACTACAATGAGCAGTTCTTC.

This sequence joins TRBV25-1 and TRBJ1-2, with D perhaps matching TRBD1 (5 bases). Germline V gives CDR1 MGHDK, CDR2 SYGVNS. V lost 1 base and J lost 7, with 13 bases in between. The CDR3 totals 14 residues. The CDR3 loop is CASSEFGRDPGYTF. CDR3 bases: TGTGCCAGCAGTGAATTCGGCAGGGACCCTGGCTACACCTTC.

This rearrangement joins TRBV25-1 to TRBJ2-7; D is perhaps TRBD1 or TRBD2 (5 bases each). Looked up from germline, CDR1 is MGHDK and CDR2 is SYGVNS. The CDR3 extends over 15 amino acids. V dropped 8 bases and J dropped 1 base, with 18 bases sitting between them. CDR3 residues: CASPIGGLVSYEQYF. In DNA, the CDR3 is TGTGCCAGCCCCATTGGGGGTTTAGTTTCCTACGAGCAGTACTTC.

The chain combines TRBV5-4 with TRBJ2-3; D not resolved. V lost 0 bases to trimming and J lost 3 bases, with 11 bases between them. Germline CDR1 reads SGHNT; CDR2 reads YYREEE (reference sequence). The CDR3 spans 15 residues. CDR3: CASSLDGTYTDTQYF. The CDR3 nucleotides are TGTGCCAGCAGCTTGGACGGAACTTATACAGATACGCAGTATTTT.

This rearrangement joins TRBV2 to TRBJ1-4; a weak D match, TRBD1 (6 bases). The CDR3 runs to 14 residues. Germline V gene lookup returns CDR1 SNHLY and CDR2 FYNNEI. The V gene lost 4 bases and the J gene lost 8 bases, with 14 bases spanning the gap. The CDR3 loop reads CASSGWTAAEKLFF. DNA for the CDR3: TGTGCCAGCAGTGGTTGGACAGCCGCAGAAAAACTGTTTTTT.

Regarding this clone: This sample also contains other DNA sequences that code for the same CDR3. This rearrangement joins TRBV5-1 to TRBJ2-5; D is unresolved. The CDR3 is 12 residues long. The V gene lost 4 bases and the J gene lost 2 bases, with 6 bases spanning the gap. Germline V gives CDR1 SGHRS, CDR2 YFSETQ. CDR3 in amino acids: CASSVSQETQYF. Written as DNA, the CDR3 is TGCGCCAGCAGCGTCTCTCAAGAGACCCAGTACTTC.

The chain uses TRBV28 and TRBJ1-2, with D maybe TRBD1 (5 bases). V lost 3 bases and J 2 bases, leaving 13 bases between the germline ends. Germline loops: CDR1 MDHEN, CDR2 SYDVKM. The CDR3 is 15 residues long. Here the CDR3 DNA reads TGTGCCAGCAGTTTTATGGGGCGGGAAAACTATGGCTACACCTTC. Protein: CASSFMGRENYGYTF.

The table lists this clone with a few counts. The chain links TRBV6-5 to TRBJ1-6; TRBD1 matches at 9 bases. The junction had 6 bases not matched to a gene; V was cut back by 6 bases and J by 9 bases. The germline gives CDR1 MNHEY, CDR2 SVGAGI. The CDR3 covers 14 residues. The CDR3 DNA sequence: TGTGCCAGCAGGCCGGGACAGGGACTTTCACCCCTCCACTTT. Protein product: CASRPGQGLSPLHF.

Notes on this clone: This sample also contains other DNA sequences that code for the same CDR3. The V gene is TRBV30, the J gene TRBJ1-1; tentatively, D is TRBD1 (6 bases). CDR3 length: 13 amino acids. Trimming shortened V by 0 bases and J by 5 bases, and 10 bases separated the two germline ends. The germline V gene has CDR1 GTSNPN and CDR2 SVGIG (reference sequence). DNA for the CDR3: TGTGCCTGGAGTGTACGCAGGGGAACTGAAGCTTTCTTT. This gives the protein CAWSVRRGTEAFF.

This clone was observed a few times. The J gene is TRBJ2-1, the V gene TRBV11-3; D call uncertain. Per the germline V gene, CDR1 is SGHNT and CDR2 is YENEEA. The V and J ends lost 1 base and 6 bases respectively, with 7 bases between them. CDR3 length: 13 amino acids. The DNA for the CDR3 is TGTGCCAGCAGCTTAGGTCCAGGCAATGAGCAGTTCTTC. Its protein product is CASSLGPGNEQFF.

The V call is TRBV7-3, the J call TRBJ2-1; 9 bases match TRBD1. The junction had 5 bases not matched to a gene; V was cut back by 4 bases and J by 4 bases. The CDR3 is 15 amino acids. Germline V lookup: CDR1 SGHTA, CDR2 FQGTGA. Written as DNA, the CDR3 is TGTGCCAGCAGCTCGGACAGGGGAGAATACAATGAGCAGTTCTTC. This codes for CASSSDRGEYNEQFF.

The chain couples TRBV7-3 to TRBJ1-6; D is unclear. The CDR3 is made up of 16 amino acids. The V and J ends lost 0 bases and 0 bases respectively, with 6 bases between them. The V gene's germline CDR1 is SGHTA and CDR2 FQGTGA. The CDR3 nucleotides are TGTGCCAGCAGCTTAACGGGAAGCTCCTATAATTCACCCCTCCACTTT. Its protein product is CASSLTGSSYNSPLHF.

V gene TRBV4-1 combines with J gene TRBJ2-7; possibly TRBD1 or TRBD2 for D (5 bases each). Germline-derived CDR1 and CDR2 are MGHRA and YSYEKL. The CDR3 sequence is 13 residues long. V lost 4 bases and J lost 5, with 12 bases in between. DNA of the CDR3: TGCGCCAGCAGCCGTGCCATGGGGGACGAGCAGTACTTC. Its protein is CASSRAMGDEQYF.

This sequence joins TRBV7-9 and TRBJ1-2; D not resolved. The germline CDR1 and CDR2 sequences are SEHNR and FQNEAQ (reference sequence). With 2 bases removed from V and 13 bases from J, the gap between germline ends came to 14 bases. There are 12 residues in the CDR3. The DNA of the CDR3 is TGTGCCAGCAGCTTATTGCCAGACCCTGGCACCTTC. It specifies CASSLLPDPGTF.

The chain employs TRBV23-1 and TRBJ1-5; 9 positions agree with TRBD1. TRBV23-1 is sorted into the ORF group, with uncertain function. The CDR3 extends over 19 amino acids. With V trimmed by 4 bases and J by 6 bases, 19 bases remained unmatched. CDR3 coding DNA: TGCGCCAGCAGTCCGACCTCGGACAGGGGTGTCGAAGGTAGTCAGCCCCAGCATTTT. Protein: CASSPTSDRGVEGSQPQHF.

This clone came up once. The same CDR3 also results from other DNA sequences found in this sample. This chain connects TRBV9 to TRBJ2-3, with no clear D. Germline V gene data show CDR1 as SGDLS and CDR2 as YYNGEE. CDR3 length equals 13 residues. V was cut by 0 bases and J by 0 bases, with 2 bases left in between. The chain's CDR3 is CASSVASTDTQYF. CDR3 nucleotides: TGTGCCAGCAGCGTAGCTAGCACAGATACGCAGTATTTT.

A single count supports this clone. The chain joins TRBV27 to TRBJ1-3; D is possibly TRBD1 (5 bases). CDR3 length: 16 residues. The germline V gene has CDR1 MNHEY and CDR2 SMNVEV (reference sequence). The V gene lost 4 bases and the J gene lost 3 bases, with 16 bases spanning the gap. In DNA form, the CDR3 reads TGTGCCAGCAGTTCCTTCGGGGGGACTGGTGGAAACACCATATATTTT. Its translation: CASSSFGGTGGNTIYF.

Concerning this clone itself: Other DNA sequences of this sample code for an identical CDR3. This chain links TRBV5-6 with TRBJ2-7; D uncertain. This CDR3 is 13 amino acids long. CDR1 is SGHDT, CDR2 YYEEEE, per germline. Trimming left V 0 bases short and J 4 bases short, with 8 bases between. CDR3 region: CASSLGGPYEQYF. CDR3 nucleotides: TGTGCCAGCAGCTTGGGAGGTCCTTACGAGCAGTACTTC.

The chain uses TRBV4-3 and TRBJ2-1; 10 nucleotides align to TRBD1. V was pared by 5 bases and J by 4 bases, with 2 bases of the junction left unmatched. The CDR3 covers 14 residues. Germline V CDR1 and CDR2: LGHNA, YSLEER. The CDR3 DNA follows: TGCGCCAGCAGCGGGACAGGGGTATACAATGAGCAGTTCTTC. Residues: CASSGTGVYNEQFF.

The V and J genes are TRBV18 and TRBJ2-2; 7 positions agree with TRBD1. From germline, CDR1 is KGHSH and CDR2 LQKENI. This CDR3 contains 16 residues. After removal of 3 bases from V and 8 bases from J, the junction contained 12 bases not matched to a gene. CDR3 protein: CASSPFGQVSSGELFF. In nucleotides, the CDR3 is TGTGCCAGCTCACCTTTCGGACAGGTCTCTTCTGGGGAGCTGTTTTTT.